Reported below is one TCR beta chain. The antigen this receptor binds is unknown. Base qualities are not at hand, and no much larger clone is one base apart. Reading from cysteine to phenylalanine, the CDR3 counts 14 amino acids. Kept here is only the CDR3 DNA, which spans 42 bases and is read in frame from base 1. Via the germline V gene, CDR1 is MNHNS and CDR2 SASEGT. V and J lose 5 bases and 1 base, and a span of 10 bases separates them. This specimen belongs to a study of response to subunit inactivated influenza vaccine (dated 2018 in TCRdb). About the investigation overall: Deep quantitative profiling of the T cell receptor repertoire was used in the study to follow responses to a trivalent subunit inactivated influenza vaccine. Overall results and qualifications from the work: The authors proposed that each seasonal influenza vaccination may bring in only a limited number of new T cells.

Receptors were amplified or captured by RT-PCR. These reads were obtained on an Illumina HiSeq 2500. TCRdb ran its own pipeline on the public reads, namely fastp trimming at Q25 and MiXCR clone calling, and kept in-frame beta chains. When rows share a CDR3 protein, they turn into one entry using the most common DNA and genes. For this sample the table gives roughly 710,000 distinct CDR3 sequences, of which about 15% were detected only once. The ten largest clones capture roughly 7.6% of the sample. The receptor was isolated from a man between 50 and 59 years old who received an inactivated influenza vaccine. Donor details come from another sample of the same person, matched by shared clones. In this chain, TRBV6-1 is recombined with TRBJ2-3; tentative D gene TRBD1, with 6 bases matching. The specimen comprised PBMCs from blood, sampled approximately 15 days before vaccination. The CDR3 region: CASSQQGGTDTQYF. The nucleotide sequence reads as follows: TGTGCCAGCAGTCAACAGGGTGGCACAGATACGCAGTATTTT.